Shown below are 12 T cell receptor beta chains from a single sample sequenced in a study of spatial heterogeneity in lung cancer. The time point is: sample taken at primary tumor resection. No antigens are known for them. General study results and limits: For expanded intratumoral alpha and beta TCRs, counts tracked tumor mutation counts.

TCRdb independently ran MiXCR on the 5' RACE reads; one entry per CDR3 protein. The table lists more than 1,500 distinct CDR3 sequences, 5.2% of them singletons. The sequenced sample was lung tumor tissue, obtained at surgery. These receptors were obtained from a male donor with early-stage non-small cell lung cancer.

This clonotype qualifies as medium-sized. The J gene is TRBJ2-5, the V gene TRBV29-1; D possibly uses TRBD1 or TRBD2 (7 bases each). The CDR3 loop spans 11 amino acids. CDR1 is SQVTM, CDR2 ANQGSEA, per germline. Trimming took off 7 bases at V and 3 bases at J, with 9 bases between the two ends. In DNA form, the CDR3 reads TGCAGCGCAGGGGGGGAAGAGACCCAGTACTTC. Protein sequence: CSAGGEETQYF.

In its sample, this clonotype ranks as large. This rearrangement joins TRBV6-1 to TRBJ1-1; D call uncertain. V was cut by 7 bases and J by 3 bases, with 12 bases left in between. CDR3 length equals 13 residues. Germline V lookup: CDR1 MNHNS, CDR2 SASEGT. The CDR3: CASKAGRDTEAFF. The CDR3 nucleotides read TGTGCCAGCAAAGCCGGGAGGGACACTGAAGCTTTCTTT.

This sequence joins TRBV28 and TRBJ2-7, with a weak D call TRBD1 (7 bases). CDR1 is MDHEN, CDR2 SYDVKM, per germline. V gave up 5 bases and J gave up 2 bases, with 13 bases separating them. This CDR3 is 14 amino acids long. The CDR3 spells CASSAAGQTYEQYF. The CDR3 DNA is TGTGCCAGCAGTGCCGCGGGACAGACCTACGAGCAGTACTTC.

The J gene is TRBJ2-7, the V gene TRBV28, with D maybe TRBD2 (6 bases). The V gene lost 4 bases and the J gene lost 2 bases, with 15 bases spanning the gap. Germline V CDR1 and CDR2: MDHEN, SYDVKM. The CDR3 extends over 15 amino acids. The CDR3 DNA reads as TGTGCCAGCAGTTCCCCCGGGACTGGGACCTACGAGCAGTACTTC. Its protein product is CASSSPGTGTYEQYF. Full variable domain (outside the CDR3, taken from reference TRBV28 and TRBJ2-7): DVKVTQSSRYLVKRTGEKVFLECVQDMDHENMFWYRQDPGLGLRLIYFSYDVKMKEKGDIPEGYSVSREKKERFSLILESASTNQTSMYLCASSSPGTGTYEQYFGPGTRLTVT.

This clonotype is deemed medium-sized. The CDR3 DNA reads TGTGCCAGCAGTTATGGGCCGGGACAAAAGGATGGCTACACCTTC. Its translation: CASSYGPGQKDGYTF. The V call is TRBV6-5, the J call TRBJ1-2; a weak D match, TRBD1 (6 bases). Trimming removed 3 bases at V and 6 bases at J, with 17 bases between. CDR3 length: 15 amino acids. The germline CDR1 and CDR2 sequences are MNHEY and SVGAGI.

By its share, this clonotype is large. This chain joins TRBV20-1 and TRBJ2-1; 10 nucleotides align to TRBD2. The CDR3 spans 14 residues. Germline V gives CDR1 DFQATT, CDR2 SNEGSKA (reference sequence). V lost 6 bases to trimming and J lost 8 bases; unmatched junction nucleotides: 10. The CDR3 sequence is CSAPTSGIGDEQFF. Here the CDR3 DNA reads TGCAGTGCCCCCACTAGCGGGATTGGAGATGAGCAGTTCTTC.

This clonotype showed up just a few times. This likely comes from a read error, as the CDR3 has no conserved phenylalanine or tryptophan at its end. This sequence joins TRBV3-1 and TRBJ2-7, with 9 bases fitting TRBD1. The trim removed 1 base at V and 3 bases at J, leaving 1 base unmatched. The CDR3 runs 14 residues. Germline assignment: CDR1 LGHDT and CDR2 YNNKEL (reference sequence). Written as DNA, the CDR3 is TGTGCCAGCAGCCAAGGGACAGGGGTCTACGAGCAGTACCTC. This encodes CASSQGTGVYEQYL.

Judged by abundance, this clonotype is large (0.1 to 1%). This chain connects TRBV6-6 to TRBJ2-2; D is uncertain. Per germline, CDR1 MNHNY and CDR2 SVGAGI (reference sequence). V dropped 4 bases and J dropped 4 bases, with 13 bases sitting between them. The CDR3 covers 15 residues. The CDR3 spells CASSFQDPPTGELFF. DNA for the CDR3: TGTGCCAGCAGTTTCCAGGACCCTCCCACCGGGGAGCTGTTTTTT.

This clonotype qualifies as large. The chain is built from TRBV18 and TRBJ2-1; D is undetermined. Germline-derived CDR1 and CDR2 are KGHSH and LQKENI. The V end was cut by 0 bases, the J end by 0 bases, with 15 bases between. The CDR3 is made up of 18 amino acids. The CDR3, as DNA: TGTGCCAGCTCACCACCGATAGTCGCAAGGAGCTCCTACAATGAGCAGTTCTTC. Its translation is CASSPPIVARSSYNEQFF.

The sample holds one count of this clonotype. This chain uses TRBV6-2 or TRBV6-3 with TRBJ1-1, with unresolved D. V was clipped by 0 bases and J by 3 bases, with 5 bases between them. CDR3 length: 13 amino acids. CDR1 MNHEY and CDR2 SVGEGT come from the germline V gene. In DNA form, the CDR3 reads TGTGCCAGCAGTTACTCGTTCTACACTGAAGCTTTCTTT. It yields the protein CASSYSFYTEAFF.

This clonotype is classed as medium-sized. The chain has TRBV20-1 and TRBJ2-7, with 8 bases matching TRBD2. Germline loops: CDR1 DFQATT, CDR2 SNEGSKA (reference sequence). V was pared by 3 bases and J by 9 bases, with 19 bases of the junction left unmatched. This CDR3 is built from 16 residues. Here the CDR3 reads CSASPPSTSGGKVQYF. Written as DNA, the CDR3 is TGCAGTGCTAGTCCCCCGAGCACCTCGGGGGGGAAAGTGCAGTACTTC.

The rearrangement uses TRBV11-1 and TRBJ1-1; TRBD1 aligns across 10 bases. Looked up from germline, CDR1 is SGHAT and CDR2 is FQDESV (reference sequence). Trimming cost V 5 bases and J 3 bases; bases outside gene matches: 0. CDR3 size: 13 residues. As DNA, the CDR3 is TGTGCCAGCAGCGGACAGGGGGACACTGAAGCTTTCTTT. This sequence encodes CASSGQGDTEAFF.